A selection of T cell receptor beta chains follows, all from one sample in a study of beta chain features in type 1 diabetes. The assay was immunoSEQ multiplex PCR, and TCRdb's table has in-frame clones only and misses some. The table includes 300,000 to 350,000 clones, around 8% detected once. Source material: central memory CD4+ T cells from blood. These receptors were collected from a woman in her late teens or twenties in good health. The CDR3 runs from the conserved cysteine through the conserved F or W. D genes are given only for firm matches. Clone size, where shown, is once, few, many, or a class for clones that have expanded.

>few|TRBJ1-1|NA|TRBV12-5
CASGWQGTEAFF
TGTGCTAGTGGTTGGCAGGGCACTGAAGCTTTCTTT
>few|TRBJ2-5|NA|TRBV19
CASSQPGQETQYF
TGTGCCAGTAGTCAACCGGGCCAAGAGACCCAGTACTTC
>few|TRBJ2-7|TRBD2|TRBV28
CASSSAGGLGSSYEQYF
TGTGCCAGCAGTTCTGCGGGAGGGCTCGGGAGCTCCTACGAGCAGTACTTC
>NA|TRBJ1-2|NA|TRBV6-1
CASSEGVWISGYTF
TGTGCCAGCAGTGAGGGGGTTTGGATCTCTGGCTACACCTTC
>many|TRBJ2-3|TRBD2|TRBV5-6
CASSGAGRPDTQYF
TGTGCCAGCAGCGGAGCGGGACGTCCAGATACGCAGTATTTT
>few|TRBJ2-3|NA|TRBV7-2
CASSFPDWTDTQYF
TGTGCCAGCAGCTTCCCGGACTGGACAGATACGCAGTATTTT
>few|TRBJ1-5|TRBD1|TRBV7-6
CASSLEGQLNQPQHF
TGTGCCAGCAGCTTAGAGGGACAGCTCAATCAGCCCCAGCATTTT
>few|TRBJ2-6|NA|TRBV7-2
CASSPYRSGANVLTF
TGTGCCAGCAGCCCTTATAGGTCTGGGGCCAACGTCCTGACTTTC
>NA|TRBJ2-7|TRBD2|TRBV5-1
CASSASDWGGYEQYF
TGCGCCAGCTCCGCCTCGGACTGGGGGGGTTACGAGCAGTACTTC
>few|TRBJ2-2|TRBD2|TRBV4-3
CASSQGAGGPDTGELFF
TGCGCCAGCAGCCAAGGAGCGGGAGGGCCGGACACCGGGGAGCTGTTTTTT
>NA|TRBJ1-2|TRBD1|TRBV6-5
CASSVDRGYGYTF
TGTGCCAGCAGTGTAGACAGGGGCTATGGCTACACCTTC
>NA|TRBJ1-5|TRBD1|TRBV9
CASSFTGVSNQPQHF
TGTGCCAGCAGCTTTACAGGGGTTTCCAATCAGCCCCAGCATTTT
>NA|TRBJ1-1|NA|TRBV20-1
CSALLNTEAFF
TGCAGTGCTCTCCTCAACACTGAAGCTTTCTTT
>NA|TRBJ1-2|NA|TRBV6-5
CAISESDSAGGYTF
TGTGCCATCAGTGAGTCGGACTCGGCGGGCGGCTACACCTTC
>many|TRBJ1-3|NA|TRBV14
CASSQDRNTIYF
TGTGCCAGCAGCCAAGATCGAAACACCATATATTTT
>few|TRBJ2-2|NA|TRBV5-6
CASQPISSTGELFF
TGTGCCAGTCAACCCATTTCGTCCACCGGGGAGCTGTTTTTT
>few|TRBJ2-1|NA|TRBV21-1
CASSTRQGPSNEQFF
TGTGCCAGCAGCACGAGACAGGGGCCCAGCAATGAGCAGTTCTTC
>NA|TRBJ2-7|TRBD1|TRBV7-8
CASSSGQGGSEQYF
TGTGCCAGCAGCTCGGGACAGGGGGGGAGCGAGCAGTACTTC
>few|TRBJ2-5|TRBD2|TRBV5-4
CASSRRGAQYF
TGTGCCAGCAGTCGACGGGGGGCCCAGTACTTC
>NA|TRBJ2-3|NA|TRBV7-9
CASSLIGDTQYF
TGTGCCAGCAGCTTAATTGGGGATACGCAGTATTTT